This T cell receptor beta chain was observed in a study of blood T cell repertoires in COVID-19. This clone showed up just a few times. The protocol was immunoSEQ multiplex PCR, while the TCRdb copy is restricted to in-frame clones and leaves out a portion. The repertoire has 110,000 to 150,000 clones, about 80% of them found once; the top ten carry roughly 9%. Germline assignment: CDR1 SEHNR and CDR2 FQNEAQ (reference sequence). The V end was cut by 2 bases, the J end by 10 bases, with 7 bases between. This CDR3 spans 11 amino acids. The chain couples TRBV7-9 to TRBJ2-3, with a tentative D call TRBD2 (5 bases). The receptor's source is a woman of 80 years or more in a cohort sampled during active or convalescent COVID-19. Sequencing input: peripheral blood. The CDR3 protein is CASSLFGAQYF. The DNA for the CDR3 is TGTGCCAGCAGCTTATTCGGGGCGCAGTATTTT.